These T cell receptor beta chains were read from a single sample in a study of T cells in Graves' hyperthyroidism and ophthalmopathy. TCRdb fed the multiplex PCR reads into MiXCR, producing one record per CDR3 protein. Among 150,000 to 200,000 distinct CDR3 sequences, 9.4% were seen once, and the ten largest hold around 21%. The material sequenced was blood. The receptors shown here come from a woman in her late teens or twenties with Graves' hyperthyroidism that later progressed to Graves' ophthalmopathy. CDR3s include the opening cysteine and the closing phenylalanine or tryptophan. A D gene is named only where the DNA matches it firmly. A row's size may be missing; if present it is once, few, many or a size class.

j_gene: TRBJ2-5; abundance: many; v_gene: TRBV7-9; d_gene: .; CDR3aa: CASSFGARWEETQYF; CDR3nt: TGTGCCAGCAGCTTCGGGGCCCGCTGGGAGGAGACCCAGTACTTC
j_gene: TRBJ2-7; abundance: many; v_gene: TRBV12-3/TRBV12-4; d_gene: .; CDR3aa: CASSLDSTYEQYF; CDR3nt: TGTGCCAGCAGTTTAGACTCCACCTACGAGCAGTACTTC
j_gene: TRBJ2-2; abundance: many; v_gene: TRBV20-1; d_gene: TRBD1; CDR3aa: CSARSGTGGTITGELFF; CDR3nt: TGCAGTGCTAGGTCCGGGACAGGGGGCACCATCACCGGGGAGCTGTTTTTT
j_gene: TRBJ2-1; abundance: .; v_gene: TRBV24-1; d_gene: TRBD2; CDR3aa: CATSSTSGHTYNEQFF; CDR3nt: TGTGCCACCAGTAGTACTAGCGGGCATACCTACAATGAGCAGTTCTTC
j_gene: TRBJ2-1; abundance: many; v_gene: TRBV18; d_gene: .; CDR3aa: CASSPLRGAPYNEQFF; CDR3nt: TGTGCCAGCTCACCACTTAGAGGGGCGCCCTACAATGAGCAGTTCTTC
j_gene: TRBJ2-7; abundance: many; v_gene: TRBV6-1; d_gene: TRBD1; CDR3aa: CASGPQGAAYEQYF; CDR3nt: TGTGCCAGCGGACCTCAGGGGGCCGCCTACGAGCAGTACTTC
j_gene: TRBJ2-3; abundance: many; v_gene: TRBV3-1; d_gene: .; CDR3aa: CASSLPSGSTDTQYF; CDR3nt: TGTGCCAGCAGCCTCCCGAGCGGGAGCACAGATACGCAGTATTTT
j_gene: TRBJ1-1; abundance: .; v_gene: TRBV4-1; d_gene: TRBD1; CDR3aa: CASSPGTGSRTEAFF; CDR3nt: TGCGCCAGCAGCCCCGGGACAGGGTCACGCACTGAAGCTTTCTTT
j_gene: TRBJ1-2; abundance: many; v_gene: TRBV6-1; d_gene: .; CDR3aa: CASSEVVENYGYTF; CDR3nt: TGTGCCAGCAGTGAAGTGGTTGAAAACTATGGCTACACCTTC
j_gene: TRBJ1-1; abundance: many; v_gene: TRBV5-5; d_gene: .; CDR3aa: CASSPSLRNTEAFF; CDR3nt: TGTGCCAGCAGCCCGAGTTTAAGGAACACTGAAGCTTTCTTT
j_gene: TRBJ2-5; abundance: few; v_gene: TRBV30; d_gene: TRBD2; CDR3aa: CAWTLPGRVGTSDPLEETQYF; CDR3nt: TGTGCCTGGACTCTCCCTGGGCGGGTCGGTACTAGCGACCCTTTAGAAGAGACCCAGTACTTC
j_gene: TRBJ2-5; abundance: many; v_gene: TRBV15; d_gene: .; CDR3aa: CATSRVGALRGAKETQYF; CDR3nt: TGTGCCACCAGCAGAGTAGGGGCGTTACGGGGGGCCAAAGAGACCCAGTACTTC
j_gene: TRBJ1-2; abundance: many; v_gene: TRBV5-1; d_gene: .; CDR3aa: CASSLSGSYGYTF; CDR3nt: TGCGCCAGCAGCTTAAGTGGGTCCTATGGCTACACCTTC
j_gene: TRBJ2-1; abundance: many; v_gene: TRBV7-8; d_gene: .; CDR3aa: CASSFGGAYNEQFF; CDR3nt: TGTGCCAGCAGCTTTGGGGGGGCTTACAATGAGCAGTTCTTC
j_gene: TRBJ1-6; abundance: .; v_gene: TRBV4-1; d_gene: TRBD1; CDR3aa: CASSQVGTGRHSPLHF; CDR3nt: TGCGCCAGCAGCCAAGTCGGGACAGGGAGGCATTCACCCCTCCACTTT
j_gene: TRBJ2-7; abundance: many; v_gene: TRBV3-1; d_gene: .; CDR3aa: CASSQELGSYEQYF; CDR3nt: TGTGCCAGCAGCCAAGAGCTAGGCTCCTACGAGCAGTACTTC
j_gene: TRBJ1-4; abundance: many; v_gene: TRBV18; d_gene: .; CDR3aa: CASSPPNPSNEKLFF; CDR3nt: TGTGCCAGCTCACCACCGAATCCTTCTAATGAAAAACTGTTTTTT
j_gene: TRBJ2-7; abundance: many; v_gene: TRBV12-3/TRBV12-4; d_gene: .; CDR3aa: CASSFHSLYEQYF; CDR3nt: TGTGCCAGCAGTTTCCACTCCCTCTACGAGCAGTACTTC
j_gene: TRBJ1-1; abundance: many; v_gene: TRBV12-3/TRBV12-4; d_gene: .; CDR3aa: CASSYGGGTTEAFF; CDR3nt: TGTGCCAGCAGTTATGGGGGGGGGACCACTGAAGCTTTCTTT
j_gene: TRBJ2-5; abundance: few; v_gene: TRBV9; d_gene: TRBD2; CDR3aa: CASSVAPGLAEETQYF; CDR3nt: TGTGCCAGCAGCGTAGCCCCGGGACTAGCGGAAGAGACCCAGTACTTC
j_gene: TRBJ2-2; abundance: many; v_gene: TRBV2; d_gene: .; CDR3aa: CASKEWGVGELFF; CDR3nt: TGTGCCAGCAAAGAATGGGGGGTCGGGGAGCTGTTTTTT
j_gene: TRBJ2-7; abundance: many; v_gene: TRBV20-1; d_gene: .; CDR3aa: CSAKGDTPYYEQYF; CDR3nt: TGCAGTGCCAAGGGGGACACCCCCTACTACGAGCAGTACTTC
j_gene: TRBJ1-2; abundance: many; v_gene: TRBV19; d_gene: TRBD1; CDR3aa: CASAPGTGPGYTF; CDR3nt: TGTGCCAGTGCTCCCGGGACAGGGCCCGGCTACACCTTC